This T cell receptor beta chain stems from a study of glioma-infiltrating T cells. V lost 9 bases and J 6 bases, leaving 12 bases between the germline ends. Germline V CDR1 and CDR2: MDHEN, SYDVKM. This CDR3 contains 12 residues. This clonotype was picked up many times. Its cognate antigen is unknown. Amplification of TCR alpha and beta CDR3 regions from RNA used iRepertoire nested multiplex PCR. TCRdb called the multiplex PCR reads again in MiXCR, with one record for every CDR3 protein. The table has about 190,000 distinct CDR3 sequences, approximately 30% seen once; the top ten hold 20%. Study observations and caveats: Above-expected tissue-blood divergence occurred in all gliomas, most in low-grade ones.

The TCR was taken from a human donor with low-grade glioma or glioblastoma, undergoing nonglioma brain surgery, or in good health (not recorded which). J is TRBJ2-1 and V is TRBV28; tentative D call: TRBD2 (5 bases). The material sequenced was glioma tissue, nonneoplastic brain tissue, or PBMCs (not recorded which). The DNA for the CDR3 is TGTGCCAGTTGGGCTGAGGGCAATGAGCAGTTCTTC. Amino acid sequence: CASWAEGNEQFF.